This T cell receptor beta chain was recorded in a study of beta chain features in type 1 diabetes. General study findings and limits: Patients with Type 1 diabetes showed moderately but significantly shorter TCRB CDR3s in all four CD4+ subsets. In cDNA sequencing, cells with high TCR expression could be over-represented.

This clone was picked up a small number of times. Its specificity is unknown. Expressed TCRB transcripts were sequenced because the isolated RNA had all been reverse transcribed beforehand. This table comes from immunoSEQ multiplex PCR, and its TCRdb copy is limited to in-frame clones, with some not included. Of a few hundred thousand clones detected, roughly 12% appear once; the ten largest clones hold 0.0085% to 0.012%. V shed 7 bases, J shed 6 bases, and the junction held 5 bases outside the gene matches. This CDR3 is built from 14 residues. Germline values: CDR1 LNHDA, CDR2 SQIVND (reference sequence).

The TCR originated in a woman aged 18-35 years with type 1 diabetes. Material: naive CD4+ T cells from blood. This chain joins TRBV19 and TRBJ2-7, with 14 nucleotides matching TRBD2. DNA for the CDR3: TGTGCCAGTACCCTAGGGACTAGCGGGAGCGAGCAGTACTTC. It is translated as CASTLGTSGSEQYF.